The 27 T cell receptor beta chains given below trace back to one sample, sequenced in a study of blood T cell repertoires in COVID-19. TCRdb's copy holds only in-frame clones and misses some; the assay was immunoSEQ multiplex PCR. The top ten hold 20% to 30% of the sample, which has over 35,000 clones, about 80% seen once. What was sequenced was peripheral blood. The receptors were sampled from a human donor with acute or convalescent COVID-19. The donor label of this sample is uncertain.

This CDR3 reads CASSSTRQGASTDTQYF. The CDR3 DNA is TGTGCCAGCAGCTCCACACGACAGGGGGCAAGCACAGATACGCAGTATTTT. V and J are TRBV6-2 or TRBV6-3 and TRBJ2-3, with 10 bases fitting TRBD1. This CDR3 region has 17 residues. Germline CDR1 and CDR2: MNHEY and SVGEGT. The V segment lost 6 bases and the J segment 0 bases; nucleotides outside the gene matches: 9.

The chain couples TRBV5-5 to TRBJ1-1; weak D call: TRBD1 (5 bases). Germline assignment: CDR1 SGHKS and CDR2 YYEKEE (reference sequence). This CDR3 is 16 amino acids long. The germline V and J ends were trimmed by 0 bases and 0 bases, with 12 bases remaining between them. CDR3 amino acids: CASSLVMWGVNTEAFF. Written as DNA, the CDR3 is TGTGCCAGCAGCTTGGTAATGTGGGGCGTGAACACTGAAGCTTTCTTT. Full variable domain (missing parts from reference TRBV5-5 and TRBJ1-1): DAGVTQSPTHLIKTRGQQVTLRCSPISGHKSVSWYQQVLGQGPQFIFQYYEKEERGRGNFPDRFSARQFPNYSSELNVNALLLGDSALYLCASSLVMWGVNTEAFFGQGTRLTVV.

Here the CDR3 reads CASSTTGLAGYNEQFF. CDR3 DNA sequence: TGTGCCAGTAGTACTACGGGACTAGCGGGGTACAATGAGCAGTTCTTC. The V gene is TRBV19, the J gene TRBJ2-1, with 13 bases aligning to TRBD2. Germline lookup yields CDR1 LNHDA and CDR2 SQIVND (reference sequence). CDR3 length equals 16 residues. V was pared by 4 bases and J by 4 bases, with 4 bases of the junction left unmatched.

This clone was counted between two and nine times. The CDR3 sequence: CAWKGVNRDMNTEAFF. CDR3 bases: TGTGCCTGGAAGGGCGTCAACAGGGACATGAACACTGAAGCTTTCTTT. The chain couples TRBV30 to TRBJ1-1, with D possibly matching TRBD1 (6 bases). Germline V gene data show CDR1 as GTSNPN and CDR2 as SVGIG (reference sequence). The CDR3 length is 16 residues. Deletions cut 4 bases from V and 0 bases from J, with 18 bases between.

V gene TRBV6-5 combines with J gene TRBJ2-7; D perhaps matches TRBD2 (6 bases). The CDR3 spans 13 residues. Trimming left V 6 bases short and J 3 bases short, with 12 bases between. Germline lookup yields CDR1 MNHEY and CDR2 SVGAGI. The CDR3 bases are TGTGCCAGCAGCCCCCGGGGAGGCTACGAGCAGTACTTC. Translation gives CASSPRGGYEQYF.

J is TRBJ1-2 and V is TRBV10-3; perhaps TRBD1 as D (5 bases). The germline CDR1 and CDR2 sequences are ENHRY and SYGVKD. The CDR3 covers 14 residues. Trimming left V 4 bases short and J 3 bases short, with 12 bases between. In DNA, the CDR3 is TGTGCCATCAGTGGGCGGCAGGGCGACTATGGCTACACCTTC. This translates into CAISGRQGDYGYTF.

This chain joins TRBV3-1 (or the pseudogene TRBV3-2) and TRBJ2-4; TRBD1 agrees at 8 bases. CDR1 is LGHDT, CDR2 YNNKEL, per germline (reference sequence). The CDR3 spans 16 residues. Germline trimming cut 1 base from V and 9 bases from J; bases unmatched to any gene: 11. For the CDR3, the DNA is TGTGCCAGCAGCCAAGGTCGAACAGGGGGTTATGGCATTCAGTACTTC. It yields the protein CASSQGRTGGYGIQYF.

J is TRBJ2-1 and V is TRBV4-2; 9 bases match TRBD2. V was clipped by 0 bases and J by 3 bases; unmatched bases: 3. Germline V gene sequence: CDR1 LGHNA, CDR2 YNFKEQ. CDR3 length equals 16 residues. The CDR3 spells CASSQDPRGGYNEQFF. The CDR3 DNA sequence: TGTGCCAGCAGCCAAGATCCGCGGGGGGGCTACAATGAGCAGTTCTTC.

The chain links TRBV5-6 to TRBJ2-1, with D possibly TRBD1 on 6 matching bases. The V gene's germline CDR1 is SGHDT and CDR2 YYEEEE. V shed 2 bases and J shed 4 bases, with 13 bases lying between them. The CDR3 loop spans 15 amino acids. CDR3 sequence: CASSFKGVGYNEQFF. CDR3 in DNA: TGTGCCAGCAGCTTCAAGGGGGTAGGTTACAATGAGCAGTTCTTC.

The chain recombines TRBV19 with TRBJ1-2; D not resolved. Deletions cut 5 bases from V and 0 bases from J, with 13 bases between. This CDR3 is built from 15 residues. Germline V gene sequence: CDR1 LNHDA, CDR2 SQIVND (reference sequence). The CDR3 loop is CASSPRGETNYGYTF. CDR3 nucleotide sequence: TGTGCCAGTAGTCCCCGGGGAGAGACTAACTATGGCTACACCTTC.

The rearrangement uses TRBV7-3 and TRBJ1-6; 9 bases are a match to TRBD1. Per the germline V gene, CDR1 is SGHTA and CDR2 is FQGTGA. This CDR3 region has 14 residues. Trimming removed 5 bases from V and 10 bases from J; junction bases left unmatched: 6. The CDR3 loop reads CASSTDRGGSPLHF. As DNA, the CDR3 is TGTGCCAGCAGCACAGACAGGGGGGGGTCACCCCTCCACTTT.

This sequence joins TRBV29-1 and TRBJ1-6, with TRBD1 identical over 9 bases. The CDR3 totals 15 residues. From germline, CDR1 is SQVTM and CDR2 ANQGSEA. V lost 5 bases to trimming and J lost 5 bases; unmatched junction nucleotides: 7. The CDR3 sequence is CSVPWTGVHNSPLHF. The CDR3 region has the DNA TGCAGCGTTCCCTGGACAGGGGTTCATAATTCACCCCTCCACTTT.

The chain has TRBV10-2 and TRBJ2-5, with D possibly TRBD2 on 6 matching bases. V lost 2 bases to trimming and J lost 5 bases, with 15 bases between them. Germline V CDR1 and CDR2: WSHSY, SAAADI. The CDR3 totals 15 residues. DNA for the CDR3: TGCGCCAGCAGTGAGGGGGGGACTCTTTCGGAGACCCAGTACTTC. Translation gives CASSEGGTLSETQYF.

The V gene is TRBV7-3, the J gene TRBJ1-1, with D possibly being TRBD1 (6 bases). Between the trimmed V and J ends, which lost 2 bases and 1 base, there was a span of 8 bases. Germline V gene data show CDR1 as SGHTA and CDR2 as FQGTGA. The CDR3 sequence is 14 residues long. The CDR3 loop is CASSLPGQNTEAFF. The CDR3 nucleotides read TGTGCCAGCAGCTTACCGGGACAGAACACTGAAGCTTTCTTT.

This chain connects TRBV19 to TRBJ1-1; D unresolved. Germline CDR1 and CDR2: LNHDA and SQIVND (reference sequence). The CDR3 spans 14 residues. V lost 6 bases, J lost 4 bases, and 15 bases lay in between. CDR3 protein: CASRTPRVTTEAFF. Here the CDR3 DNA reads TGTGCCAGTAGGACACCCCGCGTAACCACTGAAGCTTTCTTT.

The V and J genes are TRBV24-1 and TRBJ2-2; a weak D match, TRBD2 (6 bases). V was pared by 4 bases and J by 5 bases, with 10 bases between. The V gene's germline CDR1 is KGHDR and CDR2 SFDVKD. The CDR3 is 14 amino acids. The CDR3 DNA is TGTGCCACCAGTGAGCCAGGGAGGACCGGGGAGCTGTTTTTT. Its protein is CATSEPGRTGELFF.

The chain joins TRBV5-6 to TRBJ2-7; 8 nucleotides match TRBD1. This CDR3 comprises 15 residues. Unmatched junction bases numbered 7, after V lost 5 bases and J lost 0 bases. CDR1 and CDR2 from the germline V gene are SGHDT and YYEEEE. CDR3 protein: CASSPTGVGSYEQYF. CDR3 coding DNA: TGTGCCAGCAGTCCGACAGGGGTCGGCTCCTACGAGCAGTACTTC. Using reference TRBV5-6 and TRBJ2-7 for the parts outside the CDR3, the full variable domain is DAGVTQSPTHLIKTRGQQVTLRCSPKSGHDTVSWYQQALGQGPQFIFQYYEEEERQRGNFPDRFSGHQFPNYSSELNVNALLLGDSALYLCASSPTGVGSYEQYFGPGTRLTVT.

This chain connects TRBV5-1 to TRBJ2-5, with a tentative D call TRBD2 (7 bases). Trimming stripped 4 bases from V and 1 base from J, with 14 bases between. CDR1 is SGHRS, CDR2 YFSETQ, per germline. The CDR3 consists of 15 residues. CDR3 bases: TGCGCCAGCAGCACGGGGGGCGCTACCCAAGAGACCCAGTACTTC. This translates into CASSTGGATQETQYF. The variable domain in full, completed from reference TRBV5-1 and TRBJ2-5, reads KAGVTQTPRYLIKTRGQQVTLSCSPISGHRSVSWYQQTPGQGLQFLFEYFSETQRNKGNFPGRFSGRQFSNSRSEMNVSTLELGDSALYLCASSTGGATQETQYFGPGTRLLVL.

The V and J genes are TRBV28 and TRBJ1-5; D possibly corresponds to TRBD1 (6 bases). V lost 7 bases and J 6 bases, leaving 10 bases between the germline ends. This CDR3 is 12 amino acids long. CDR1 is MDHEN and CDR2 is SYDVKM in the germline V gene. The CDR3 DNA sequence: TGTGCCAGCACTACGACAGGTCAGCCCCAGCATTTT. It yields the protein CASTTTGQPQHF. Combining the CDR3 with reference TRBV28 and TRBJ1-5 gives the whole variable domain DVKVTQSSRYLVKRTGEKVFLECVQDMDHENMFWYRQDPGLGLRLIYFSYDVKMKEKGDIPEGYSVSREKKERFSLILESASTNQTSMYLCASTTTGQPQHFGDGTRLSIL.

This clone has just one count. The V call is TRBV19, the J call TRBJ1-6; D is perhaps TRBD1 (6 bases). The germline CDR1 and CDR2 sequences are LNHDA and SQIVND (reference sequence). The CDR3 has 16 residues. V was clipped by 5 bases and J by 5 bases, with 16 bases between them. The CDR3 loop reads CASSERGRGNNSPLHF. CDR3 nucleotide sequence: TGTGCCAGTAGTGAGCGCGGCAGGGGAAATAATTCACCCCTCCACTTT.

The J gene is TRBJ1-2, the V gene TRBV6-4; unclear D gene. There are 13 residues in the CDR3. Trimming removed 8 bases at V and 8 bases at J, with 18 bases between. CDR1 MRHNA and CDR2 SNTAGT come from the germline V gene. CDR3 sequence: CASRGVGGMGYTF. CDR3 coding DNA: TGTGCCAGCCGCGGAGTGGGTGGCATGGGCTACACCTTC.

This chain joins TRBV5-4 and TRBJ2-1, with D unclear. Germline V CDR1 and CDR2: SGHNT, YYREEE (reference sequence). V shed 2 bases and J shed 5 bases, with 14 bases lying between them. The CDR3 spans 15 residues. CDR3 coding DNA: TGTGCCAGCAGCTTAGTACTGCAACGAGACAATGAGCAGTTCTTC. Translating it yields CASSLVLQRDNEQFF.

This rearrangement joins TRBV9 to TRBJ2-3, with 12 bases aligning to TRBD2. Germline lookup yields CDR1 SGDLS and CDR2 YYNGEE. The trim removed 4 bases at V and 0 bases at J, leaving 12 bases unmatched. This CDR3 spans 19 amino acids. CDR3 protein: CASSFSTSGGLTSTDTQYF. CDR3 DNA sequence: TGTGCCAGCAGCTTTTCGACTAGCGGGGGATTAACTAGCACAGATACGCAGTATTTT.

This chain joins TRBV15 and TRBJ2-7, with D unresolved. The V and J ends lost 0 bases and 4 bases respectively, with 13 bases between them. Germline V gene lookup returns CDR1 LNHNV and CDR2 YYDKDF (reference sequence). This CDR3 spans 15 amino acids. The CDR3 region has the DNA TGTGCCACCAGCAGAGATCATAAGAGCGTTTACGAGCAGTACTTC. Translating it yields CATSRDHKSVYEQYF.

This chain connects TRBV19 to TRBJ2-1; D remains unclear. The germline CDR1 and CDR2 sequences are LNHDA and SQIVND (reference sequence). This CDR3 is built from 13 residues. The germline V and J ends were trimmed by 2 bases and 6 bases, with 8 bases remaining between them. The CDR3: CASSIQAPNEQFF. The CDR3, as DNA: TGTGCCAGTAGTATACAGGCGCCCAATGAGCAGTTCTTC.

This CDR3 is CASSPVGEGTQYF. CDR3 nucleotide sequence: TGTGCCAGCAGTCCGGTGGGGGAGGGAACCCAGTACTTC. The gene calls are TRBV12-3 or TRBV12-4 and TRBJ2-5, with 7 bases aligning to TRBD2. CDR3 length: 13 amino acids. The ends lost 5 bases at V and 8 bases at J; junction bases unmatched: 8.

V is TRBV30 and J is TRBJ1-6; 7 nucleotides line up with TRBD1. Unmatched junction bases numbered 12, after V lost 8 bases and J lost 8 bases. The CDR3 has 14 residues. Germline lookup yields CDR1 GTSNPN and CDR2 SVGIG (reference sequence). The CDR3 sequence is CAVDGGQSYSPLHF. In DNA form, the CDR3 reads TGTGCCGTCGACGGGGGACAGTCTTATTCACCCCTCCACTTT.